The 27 T cell receptor beta chains presented below share a single source sample, sequenced in a study of identical twins. TCRdb analysed the 5' RACE reads with MiXCR anew, one entry per CDR3 protein. The sample holds some 1,700,000 distinct CDR3 sequences, around 29% seen once. Sequencing was done on a sample of cord blood. The receptors shown here come from a newborn girl in good health.

Of note for this clonotype: A read error is possible here, since a much larger clone lies one base away. The rearrangement links TRBV25-1 to TRBJ1-4; D unresolved. Trimming pared 0 bases from V and 0 bases from J, leaving 2 bases between. The CDR3 spans 14 residues. CDR1 and CDR2 (germline): MGHDK, SYGVNS. CDR3 protein: CASSEYTTNEKLFF. The CDR3 DNA is TGTGCCAGCAGTGAATACACAACTAATGAAAAACTGTTTTTT.

The V and J genes are TRBV20-1 and TRBJ2-7, with 9 bases matching TRBD1. Germline V gives CDR1 DFQATT, CDR2 SNEGSKA (reference sequence). The CDR3 has 14 residues. The V segment lost 6 bases and the J segment 1 base; nucleotides outside the gene matches: 7. The CDR3: CSANTGGLSYEQYF. As DNA, the CDR3 is TGCAGTGCAAATACAGGGGGCTTATCCTACGAGCAGTACTTC.

The table lists this clonotype with many counts. V and J are TRBV5-1 and TRBJ2-7; a weak D match, TRBD1 (6 bases). The V end was cut by 4 bases, the J end by 4 bases, with 12 bases between. Per germline, CDR1 SGHRS and CDR2 YFSETQ. The CDR3 covers 13 residues. CDR3 region: CASSLKQGYEQYF. DNA of the CDR3: TGCGCCAGCAGCCTTAAACAGGGATACGAGCAGTACTTC. Together with reference TRBV5-1 and TRBJ2-7, the CDR3 gives the full variable domain: KAGVTQTPRYLIKTRGQQVTLSCSPISGHRSVSWYQQTPGQGLQFLFEYFSETQRNKGNFPGRFSGRQFSNSRSEMNVSTLELGDSALYLCASSLKQGYEQYFGPGTRLTVT.

The chain combines TRBV12-3 or TRBV12-4 with TRBJ2-3; D ambiguous. The V end was cut by 0 bases, the J end by 2 bases, with 6 bases between. The length of the CDR3 is 14 residues. The CDR3 DNA sequence: TGTGCCAGCAGTTTAGCGCAGACCACAGATACGCAGTATTTT. It encodes CASSLAQTTDTQYF.

This clonotype was detected only a few times. The rearrangement joins TRBV7-2 to TRBJ2-7; D is tentatively TRBD1 or TRBD2 (5 bases each). The CDR3 has 9 amino acids. CDR1 is SGHTA and CDR2 is FQGNSA in the germline V gene. CDR3 protein: CGDPYEQYF. The CDR3 coding sequence is TGTGGGGACCCTTACGAGCAGTACTTC. Together with reference TRBV7-2 and TRBJ2-7, the CDR3 gives the full variable domain: GAGVSQSPSNKVTEKGKDVELRCDPISGHTALYWYRQSLGQGLEFLIYFQGNSAPDKSGLPSDRFSAERTGGSVSTLTIQRTQQEDSAVYLCGDPYEQYFGPGTRLTVT.

This clonotype was picked up a small number of times. This chain uses TRBV2 with TRBJ2-3; D gene uncertain. CDR1 and CDR2 from the germline V gene are SNHLY and FYNNEI. The V end was cut by 10 bases, the J end by 3 bases, with 5 bases between. This CDR3 region has 10 residues. The DNA of the CDR3 is TGTGCCACCAAAACAGATACGCAGTATTTT. This sequence encodes CATKTDTQYF.

This clonotype was detected a few times. CDR3 protein: CASSLLIRTYEQYF. CDR3 in DNA: TGTGCCAGCAGTTTACTGATTCGGACCTACGAGCAGTACTTC. The chain employs TRBV28 and TRBJ2-7, with D unclear. V gave up 2 bases and J gave up 2 bases, with 10 bases separating them. The CDR3 extends over 14 amino acids. CDR1 and CDR2 from the germline V gene are MDHEN and SYDVKM.

In its sample, this clonotype was seen many times. The CDR3, as DNA: TGCAGTGCTAGGATCCCAGATACGCAGTATTTT. Protein product: CSARIPDTQYF. This chain connects TRBV20-1 to TRBJ2-3; D uncertain. The germline gives CDR1 DFQATT, CDR2 SNEGSKA (reference sequence). The V end was cut by 3 bases, the J end by 4 bases, with 5 bases between. The CDR3 has 11 amino acids.

This chain joins TRBV20-1 and TRBJ2-1, with D perhaps TRBD2 (6 bases). The CDR3 covers 14 residues. CDR1 DFQATT and CDR2 SNEGSKA come from the germline V gene (reference sequence). Trimming pared 4 bases from V and 13 bases from J, leaving 23 bases between. CDR3 DNA: TGCAGTGCTAAGATAGCGGTGGGGCTGGACATTCAGTTCTTC. Residues: CSAKIAVGLDIQFF.

This clonotype showed up just a few times. V and J are TRBV20-1 and TRBJ2-1; D is ambiguous. The CDR3 sequence is 10 residues long. The V and J ends lost 1 base and 10 bases respectively, with 5 bases between them. Germline CDR1 reads DFQATT; CDR2 reads SNEGSKA (reference sequence). In nucleotides, the CDR3 is TGCAGTGCTAGAGTAATCGAGCAGTTCTTC. Protein product: CSARVIEQFF.

The sample holds a few counts of this clonotype. CDR3 sequence: CASSQAPTRVETQYF. CDR3 in DNA: TGCGCCAGCAGCCAAGCCCCGACTAGAGTAGAGACCCAGTACTTC. The J gene is TRBJ2-5, the V gene TRBV4-1; TRBD2 might be the D (6 bases). Germline assignment: CDR1 MGHRA and CDR2 YSYEKL. V lost 1 base, J lost 4 bases, and 13 bases lay in between. The CDR3 runs to 15 residues.

The chain uses TRBV5-6 and TRBJ2-7; perhaps D is TRBD1 or TRBD2 (5 bases each). CDR3 length: 16 amino acids. Trimming removed 2 bases from V and 0 bases from J, with 15 bases in between. The germline gives CDR1 SGHDT, CDR2 YYEEEE. CDR3 in amino acids: CASSLETGTHSYEQYF. Here the CDR3 DNA reads TGTGCCAGCAGCTTAGAAACCGGGACCCACTCCTACGAGCAGTACTTC.

This clonotype was seen a handful of times. CDR3 nucleotide sequence: TGTGCCACCAGTCCAAAGCTAGCGGGGGGGATTACAGATACGCAGTATTTT. As protein: CATSPKLAGGITDTQYF. This rearrangement joins TRBV24-1 to TRBJ2-3; 12 bases are a match to TRBD2. This CDR3 has 17 amino acids. Germline CDR1 KGHDR, CDR2 SFDVKD. The trim removed 6 bases at V and 3 bases at J, leaving 9 bases unmatched.

In its sample, this clonotype was seen a few times. The gene calls are TRBV5-1 and TRBJ2-7, with TRBD2 matching 7 bases. The J call may be in error: the DNA end matches TRBJ2-5 better. The germline V gene encodes CDR1 SGHRS and CDR2 YFSETQ. CDR3 size: 14 residues. CDR3 amino acids: CASSLYPGGETQYF. The CDR3 DNA reads TGCGCCAGCAGCTTGTATCCGGGGGGAGAGACCCAGTACTTC.

This clonotype showed up just a few times. The chain couples TRBV20-1 to TRBJ2-3; 7 bases align to TRBD2. CDR1 DFQATT and CDR2 SNEGSKA come from the germline V gene (reference sequence). Trimming took 1 base from V and 1 from J; bases not matched to a gene: 11. The length of the CDR3 is 17 residues. The CDR3 sequence is CSARALPGLPRTDTQYF. CDR3 nucleotides: TGCAGTGCTAGAGCCCTACCGGGACTACCCCGCACAGATACGCAGTATTTT.

J is TRBJ2-7 and V is TRBV5-1, with no clear D. The germline CDR1 and CDR2 sequences are SGHRS and YFSETQ. V shed 0 bases and J shed 3 bases, with 7 bases lying between them. This CDR3 has 13 residues. The CDR3 nucleotides are TGCGCCAGCAGCTTGGTAGGGATCTACGAGCAGTACTTC. This sequence encodes CASSLVGIYEQYF.

This clonotype was recorded a few times. The chain uses TRBV20-1 and TRBJ1-5; 8 bases line up with TRBD1. The CDR3 has 13 residues. The junction had 6 bases not matched to a gene; V was cut back by 6 bases and J by 5 bases. Germline CDR1 DFQATT, CDR2 SNEGSKA (reference sequence). The CDR3 is CSAGGRGHQPQHF. As DNA, the CDR3 is TGCAGTGCCGGGGGCAGGGGGCATCAGCCCCAGCATTTT.

As to this clonotype: A much bigger clone sits one base away, suggesting this may be a read error. The chain couples TRBV28 to TRBJ2-7; unclear D gene. The CDR3 length is 14 residues. CDR1 is MDHEN, CDR2 SYDVKM, per germline. Trimming stripped 3 bases from V and 10 bases from J, with 19 bases between. The CDR3 is CASSFPDRKNVQYF. The CDR3, as DNA: TGTGCCAGCAGTTTCCCGGACCGGAAAAACGTTCAGTACTTC.

The chain couples TRBV9 to TRBJ2-7; 16 nucleotides agree with TRBD2. The germline gives CDR1 SGDLS, CDR2 YYNGEE. This CDR3 region has 18 residues. V gave up 4 bases and J gave up 7 bases; unmatched junction bases: 14. CDR3 protein: CASSMPGLAGGPGNEQYF. In DNA form, the CDR3 reads TGTGCCAGCAGCATGCCGGGACTAGCGGGAGGGCCCGGCAATGAGCAGTACTTC.

This clonotype was picked up many times. The chain couples TRBV12-3 or TRBV12-4 to TRBJ1-4; 9 bases align to TRBD1. V gave up 6 bases and J gave up 6 bases; unmatched junction bases: 5. This CDR3 is built from 14 residues. DNA for the CDR3: TGTGCCAGCAGCTCCGGGACAGGGCATGAAAAACTGTTTTTT. It yields the protein CASSSGTGHEKLFF.

This clonotype was found a few times. The rearrangement joins TRBV6-5 to TRBJ2-7; TRBD1 matches 9 bases. Germline lookup yields CDR1 MNHEY and CDR2 SVGAGI. Germline trimming cut 2 bases from V and 7 bases from J; bases unmatched to any gene: 6. The CDR3 runs 14 residues. The CDR3 is CASSYRGTGKEQYF. The CDR3 nucleotides read TGTGCCAGCAGTTACCGCGGGACAGGGAAAGAGCAGTACTTC.

This chain connects TRBV3-1 to TRBJ2-7; D gene ambiguous. TRBJ2-4 matches the DNA end more closely, so the J call is doubtful. CDR3 length equals 12 residues. CDR1 is LGHDT and CDR2 is YNNKEL in the germline V gene (reference sequence). CDR3 in amino acids: CASSQDYNIQYF. DNA for the CDR3: TGTGCCAGCAGCCAAGATTACAACATTCAGTACTTC.

This chain uses TRBV28 with TRBJ1-2; TRBD1 agrees at 9 bases. Per germline, CDR1 MDHEN and CDR2 SYDVKM. After removal of 2 bases from V and 8 bases from J, the junction contained 9 bases not matched to a gene. There are 15 residues in the CDR3. In DNA, the CDR3 is TGTGCCAGCAGTTTAAGGGGGACAGGGAGAAGCGGCTACACCTTC. Translated: CASSLRGTGRSGYTF.

V and J are TRBV4-1 and TRBJ2-5, with 7 bases that match TRBD2. CDR1 and CDR2 from the germline V gene are MGHRA and YSYEKL. This CDR3 is built from 13 residues. Germline trimming cut 2 bases from V and 11 bases from J; bases unmatched to any gene: 8. The CDR3 loop reads CASSQILAVEQYF. The DNA of the CDR3 is TGCGCCAGCAGCCAAATCCTAGCGGTGGAGCAGTACTTC.

CDR3 nucleotides: TGCAGTGGAAATAGCGGGAGCTCCTACAATGAGCAGTTCTTC. This sequence encodes CSGNSGSSYNEQFF. This chain joins TRBV20-1 and TRBJ2-1; 9 bases line up with TRBD2. Germline V gene lookup returns CDR1 DFQATT and CDR2 SNEGSKA (reference sequence). This CDR3 has 14 residues. With V trimmed by 7 bases and J by 0 bases, 4 bases remained unmatched.

This clonotype came up many times. The chain combines TRBV7-6 with TRBJ1-6; D remains ambiguous. V was clipped by 1 base and J by 4 bases, with 8 bases between them. The V gene's germline CDR1 is SGHVS and CDR2 FNYEAQ. The CDR3 is 15 amino acids. In DNA form, the CDR3 reads TGTGCCAGCAGCTTAGACAGCCTTTATAATTCACCCCTCCACTTT. It translates to CASSLDSLYNSPLHF.

J is TRBJ2-6 and V is TRBV3-1; unclear D gene. With 0 bases removed from V and 2 bases from J, the gap between germline ends came to 5 bases. Germline CDR1 LGHDT, CDR2 YNNKEL (reference sequence). CDR3 length: 15 residues. DNA of the CDR3: TGTGCCAGCAGCCAAGAAGAGGCTGGGGCCAACGTCCTGACTTTC. This gives the protein CASSQEEAGANVLTF.